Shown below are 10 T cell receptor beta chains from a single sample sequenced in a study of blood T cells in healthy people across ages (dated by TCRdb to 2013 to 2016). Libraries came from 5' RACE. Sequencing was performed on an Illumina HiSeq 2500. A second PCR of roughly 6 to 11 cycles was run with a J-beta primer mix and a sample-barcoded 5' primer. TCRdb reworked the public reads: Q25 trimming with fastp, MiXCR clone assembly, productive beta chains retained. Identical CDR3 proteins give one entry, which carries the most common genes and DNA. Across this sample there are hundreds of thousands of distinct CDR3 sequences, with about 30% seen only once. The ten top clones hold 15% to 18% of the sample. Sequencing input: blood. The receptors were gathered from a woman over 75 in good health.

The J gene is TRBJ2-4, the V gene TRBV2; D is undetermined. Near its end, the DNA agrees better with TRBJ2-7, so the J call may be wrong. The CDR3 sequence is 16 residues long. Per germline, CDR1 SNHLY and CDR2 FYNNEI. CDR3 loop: CASTTVGLNPYDEQYF. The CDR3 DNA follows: TGTGCCAGCACTACGGTAGGGTTGAATCCTTACGACGAGCAGTACTTC.

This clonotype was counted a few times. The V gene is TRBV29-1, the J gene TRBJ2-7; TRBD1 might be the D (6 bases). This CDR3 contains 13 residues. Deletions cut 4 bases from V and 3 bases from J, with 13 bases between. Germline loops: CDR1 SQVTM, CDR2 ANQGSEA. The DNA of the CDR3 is TGCAGCGTTGCCGGGACACTTAACTACGAGCAGTACTTC. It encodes CSVAGTLNYEQYF.

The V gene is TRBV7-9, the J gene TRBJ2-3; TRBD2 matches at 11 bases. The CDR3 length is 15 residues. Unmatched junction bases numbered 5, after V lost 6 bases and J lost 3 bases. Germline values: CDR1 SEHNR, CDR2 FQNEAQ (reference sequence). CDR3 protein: CASRTGTSGTDTQYF. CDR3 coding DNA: TGTGCCAGCAGAACCGGGACTAGCGGAACAGATACGCAGTATTTT.

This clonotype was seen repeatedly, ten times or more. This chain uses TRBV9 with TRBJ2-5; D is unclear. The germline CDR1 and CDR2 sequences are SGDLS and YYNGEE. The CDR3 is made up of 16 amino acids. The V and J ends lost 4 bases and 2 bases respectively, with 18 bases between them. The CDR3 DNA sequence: TGTGCCAGCAGCCCCCGGGCTATTGTGGGTCAAGAGACCCAGTACTTC. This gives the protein CASSPRAIVGQETQYF.

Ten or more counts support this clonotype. The CDR3 reads CASSRLGRSLAGGPANTQYF. The CDR3 DNA reads as TGTGCCAGCAGCAGACTGGGGAGGTCCTTAGCGGGGGGGCCCGCGAATACGCAGTATTTT. This chain uses TRBV7-2 with TRBJ2-3; 11 nucleotides match TRBD2. This CDR3 contains 20 residues. Trimming at V came to 5 bases and at J to 7 bases, leaving 23 bases not matched to a gene. From germline, CDR1 is SGHTA and CDR2 FQGNSA.

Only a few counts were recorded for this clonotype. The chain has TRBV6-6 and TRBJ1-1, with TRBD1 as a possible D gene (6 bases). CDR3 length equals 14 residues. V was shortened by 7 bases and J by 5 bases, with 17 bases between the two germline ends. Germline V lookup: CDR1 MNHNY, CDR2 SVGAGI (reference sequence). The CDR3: CASTPPGAWTEAFF. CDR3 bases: TGTGCCAGCACGCCCCCGGGGGCTTGGACTGAAGCTTTCTTT.

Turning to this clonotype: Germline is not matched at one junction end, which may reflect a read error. For the CDR3, the DNA is TGCGCCGGCAGCGGGACGACGGGGCAGTACTTC. Translating it yields CAGSGTTGQYF. V and J are TRBV5-1 and TRBJ2-5; 7 bases align to TRBD2. The germline gives CDR1 SGHRS, CDR2 YFSETQ. CDR3 length equals 11 residues. Combining the CDR3 with reference TRBV5-1 and TRBJ2-5 gives the whole variable domain KAGVTQTPRYLIKTRGQQVTLSCSPISGHRSVSWYQQTPGQGLQFLFEYFSETQRNKGNFPGRFSGRQFSNSRSEMNVSTLELGDSALYLCAGSGTTGQYFGPGTRLLVL.

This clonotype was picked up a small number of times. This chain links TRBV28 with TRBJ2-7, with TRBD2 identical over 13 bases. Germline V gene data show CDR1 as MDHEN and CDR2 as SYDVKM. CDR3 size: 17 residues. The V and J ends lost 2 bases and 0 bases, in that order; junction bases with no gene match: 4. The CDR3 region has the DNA TGTGCCAGCAGTTTACATACTAGCGGGAGGGCCTCCTACGAGCAGTACTTC. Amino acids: CASSLHTSGRASYEQYF.

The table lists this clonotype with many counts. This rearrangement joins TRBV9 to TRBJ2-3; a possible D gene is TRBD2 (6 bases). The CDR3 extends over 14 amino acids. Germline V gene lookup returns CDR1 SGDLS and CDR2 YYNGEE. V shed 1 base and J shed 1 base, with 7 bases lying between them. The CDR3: CASSVWGGTDTQYF. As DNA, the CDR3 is TGTGCCAGCAGCGTATGGGGGGGCACAGATACGCAGTATTTT.

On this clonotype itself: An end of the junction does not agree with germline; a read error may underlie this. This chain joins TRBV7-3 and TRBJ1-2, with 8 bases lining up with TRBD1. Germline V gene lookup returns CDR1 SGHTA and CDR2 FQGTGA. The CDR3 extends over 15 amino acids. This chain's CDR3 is CVSSPEQGANYGYTF. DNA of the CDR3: TGTGTCAGCAGCCCAGAGCAGGGGGCGAACTATGGCTACACCTTC.